This T cell receptor (beta chain) was sequenced in a study of blood T cell repertoires in COVID-19. Study overall: Samples taken during acute and convalescent COVID-19 were collected in the United States, Italy and Spain.

Germline-derived CDR1 and CDR2 are SGHRS and YFSETQ. This CDR3 comprises 17 residues. The V gene lost 4 bases and the J gene lost 0 bases, with 20 bases spanning the gap. TCRdb keeps only in-frame clones here, not all; method: immunoSEQ multiplex PCR. The sample has a few hundred thousand clones, around 90% seen once. The TCR comes from a woman in her thirties or forties who had recovered from COVID-19. V usage is TRBV5-1 and J usage is TRBJ2-7; perhaps TRBD2 as D (5 bases). The specimen sequenced was peripheral blood. CDR3 nucleotides: TGCGCCAGCAGCCCCCCCGGTGGCGGGTCTAGCTCCTACGAGCAGTACTTC. The encoded protein is CASSPPGGGSSSYEQYF.